This is a list of T cell receptor beta chains from one sample in a study of blood T cell repertoires in COVID-19. TCRdb keeps only in-frame clones here, not all; method: immunoSEQ multiplex PCR. This sample yields over 70,000 clones, of which 70% to 85% are seen a single time; around 4.3% belongs to the top ten. The sample comprised peripheral blood. These receptors were taken from a woman aged 55-75 years with acute or convalescent COVID-19. CDR3s include the opening cysteine and the closing phenylalanine or tryptophan. The order of the fields is J gene, D gene, clone size, V gene, CDR3 protein, CDR3 DNA. D genes are given only for firm matches. Expanded clones get a size class; other rows say once, few or many, or leave the size out.

TRBJ2-1	TRBD2	once	TRBV5-4	CASSLAQRGNEQFF	TGTGCCAGCAGCTTGGCCCAGCGGGGAAATGAGCAGTTCTTC
TRBJ2-1	TRBD2	NA	TRBV3-1/TRBV3-2	CASSRNVGGESNEQFF	TGTGCCAGCAGCCGGAATGTGGGGGGGGAGTCCAATGAGCAGTTCTTC
TRBJ2-5	TRBD2	few	TRBV30	CAWSGVAGAVETQYF	TGTGCCTGGAGTGGGGTAGCGGGAGCTGTGGAGACCCAGTACTTC
TRBJ1-1	NA	NA	TRBV9	CASSVVQNTEAFF	TGTGCCAGCAGCGTAGTTCAGAACACTGAAGCTTTCTTT
TRBJ1-2	NA	NA	TRBV14	CASSQVLGRSYGYTF	TGTGCCAGCAGCCAAGTGTTAGGCAGGTCCTATGGCTACACCTTC
TRBJ1-4	NA	NA	TRBV25-1	CASSDSGRGGRLFF	TGTGCCAGCAGTGACTCGGGGAGGGGCGGGAGGCTGTTTTTT
TRBJ2-4	NA	NA	TRBV21-1	CASALGRAVAKNIQYF	TGTGCCAGCGCGCTAGGGCGGGCGGTAGCCAAAAACATTCAGTACTTC
TRBJ2-1	NA	NA	TRBV6-5	CASSYSRTENEQFF	TGTGCCAGCAGTTACTCCCGGACAGAGAATGAGCAGTTCTTC
TRBJ2-1	TRBD2	NA	TRBV29-1	CSVDRTSGPNNEQFF	TGCAGCGTTGACCGGACTAGCGGGCCTAATAATGAGCAGTTCTTC
TRBJ1-1	NA	NA	TRBV4-1	CASSQGDIEAFF	TGCGCCAGCAGCCAAGGGGACATTGAAGCTTTCTTT
TRBJ2-5	TRBD2	NA	TRBV25-1	CASSEGTRWETQYF	TGTGCCAGCAGTGAAGGGACTAGGTGGGAGACCCAGTACTTC
TRBJ1-4	NA	NA	TRBV30	CAWSGGGEKLFF	TGTGCCTGGAGTGGGGGCGGAGAAAAACTGTTTTTT
TRBJ1-1	NA	NA	TRBV15	CATSIIRTANTEAFF	TGTGCCACCAGCATAATTCGGACAGCGAACACTGAAGCTTTCTTT
TRBJ1-4	NA	NA	TRBV28	CASTPPGVNNEKLFF	TGTGCCAGCACCCCCCCCGGGGTGAATAATGAAAAACTGTTTTTT
TRBJ2-3	NA	NA	TRBV18	CASTQGGSTDTQYF	TGTGCCAGCACCCAGGGGGGTAGCACAGATACGCAGTATTTT
TRBJ1-1	NA	NA	TRBV18	CASSPQGFTTEAFF	TGTGCCAGCTCACCACAGGGGTTTACTACTGAAGCTTTCTTT
TRBJ1-4	NA	NA	TRBV5-1	CASSPRGPPNEKLFF	TGCGCCAGCAGCCCCCGAGGGCCACCGAATGAAAAACTGTTTTTT
TRBJ1-1	TRBD1	NA	TRBV10-3	CAIRGQGAVTEAFF	TGTGCCATCAGGGGGCAGGGGGCTGTCACTGAAGCTTTCTTT
TRBJ1-2	NA	few	TRBV6-1	CASSESTGSLRGYTF	TGTGCCAGCAGTGAATCCACAGGTAGTTTGCGGGGCTACACCTTC
TRBJ1-5	NA	NA	TRBV5-1	CASSLDPGGNQPQHF	TGCGCCAGCAGCTTGGACCCGGGTGGCAATCAGCCCCAGCATTTT
TRBJ1-6	NA	NA	TRBV19	CASSTDRNSPLHF	TGTGCCAGTAGTACGGACAGAAATTCACCCCTCCACTTT
TRBJ2-7	TRBD2	once	TRBV4-1	CASSPGLTARNEQYF	TGCGCCAGCAGCCCGGGACTAACGGCCCGGAACGAGCAGTACTTC
TRBJ2-1	TRBD2	NA	TRBV25-1	CASSELTSGGYNEQFF	TGTGCCAGCAGTGAGTTAACTAGCGGGGGTTACAATGAGCAGTTCTTC
TRBJ2-7	NA	NA	TRBV6-1	CASSERQPYEQYF	TGTGCCAGCAGTGAGAGACAACCCTACGAGCAGTACTTC
TRBJ1-3	NA	NA	TRBV2	CASSYAGGTGNTIYF	TGTGCCAGCAGCTATGCCGGGGGAACTGGAAACACCATATATTTT